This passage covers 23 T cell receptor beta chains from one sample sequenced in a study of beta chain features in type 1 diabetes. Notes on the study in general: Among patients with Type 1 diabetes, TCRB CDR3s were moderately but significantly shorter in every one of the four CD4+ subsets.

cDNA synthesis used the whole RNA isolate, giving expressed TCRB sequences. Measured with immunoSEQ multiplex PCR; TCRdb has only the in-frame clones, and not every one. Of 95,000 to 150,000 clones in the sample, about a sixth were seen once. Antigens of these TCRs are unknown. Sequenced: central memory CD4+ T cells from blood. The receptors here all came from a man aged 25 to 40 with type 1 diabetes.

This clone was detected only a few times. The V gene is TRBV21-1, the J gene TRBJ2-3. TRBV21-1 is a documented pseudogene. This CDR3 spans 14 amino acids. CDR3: CASSKVQGRDTQYF. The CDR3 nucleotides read TGTGCCAGCAGCAAAGTTCAGGGACGGGATACGCAGTATTTT.

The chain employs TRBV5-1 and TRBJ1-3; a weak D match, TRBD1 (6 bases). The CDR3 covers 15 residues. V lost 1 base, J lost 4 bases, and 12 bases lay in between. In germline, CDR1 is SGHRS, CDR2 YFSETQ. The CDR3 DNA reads TGCGCCAGCAGCTTGTCAACAGGGAAGGGAAACACCATATATTTT. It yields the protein CASSLSTGKGNTIYF. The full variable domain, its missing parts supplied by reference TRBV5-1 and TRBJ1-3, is KAGVTQTPRYLIKTRGQQVTLSCSPISGHRSVSWYQQTPGQGLQFLFEYFSETQRNKGNFPGRFSGRQFSNSRSEMNVSTLELGDSALYLCASSLSTGKGNTIYFGEGSWLTVV.

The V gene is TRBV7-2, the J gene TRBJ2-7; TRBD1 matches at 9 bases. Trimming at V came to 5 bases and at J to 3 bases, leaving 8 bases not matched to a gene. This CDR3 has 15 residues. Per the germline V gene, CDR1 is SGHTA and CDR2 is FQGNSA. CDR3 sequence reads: CASSPGQGTGYEQYF. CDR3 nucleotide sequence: TGTGCCAGCAGCCCGGGACAGGGTACGGGCTACGAGCAGTACTTC.

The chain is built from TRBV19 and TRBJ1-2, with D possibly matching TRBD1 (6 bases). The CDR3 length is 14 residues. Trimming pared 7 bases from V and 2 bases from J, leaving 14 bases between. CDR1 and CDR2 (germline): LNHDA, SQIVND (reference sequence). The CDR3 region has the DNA TGTGCCAGTAAGGCGGTTCAGGGGAACTATGGCTACACCTTC. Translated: CASKAVQGNYGYTF.

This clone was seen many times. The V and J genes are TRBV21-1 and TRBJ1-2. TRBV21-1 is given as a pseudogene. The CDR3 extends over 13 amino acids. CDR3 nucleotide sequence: TGTGCCACCCCGGGGATCTCAACTTATGGCTACACCTTC. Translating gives CATPGISTYGYTF.

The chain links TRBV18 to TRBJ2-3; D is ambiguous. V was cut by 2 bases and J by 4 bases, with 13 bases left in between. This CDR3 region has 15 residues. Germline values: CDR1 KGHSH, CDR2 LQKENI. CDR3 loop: CASSPGAASPDTQYF. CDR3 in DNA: TGTGCCAGCTCACCAGGCGCAGCGTCCCCAGATACGCAGTATTTT.

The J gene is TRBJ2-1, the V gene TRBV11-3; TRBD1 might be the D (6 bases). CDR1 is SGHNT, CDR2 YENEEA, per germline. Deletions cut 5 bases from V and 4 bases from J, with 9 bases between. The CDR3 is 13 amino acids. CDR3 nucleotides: TGTGCCAGCAGCCTGACAGGTTACAATGAGCAGTTCTTC. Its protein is CASSLTGYNEQFF.

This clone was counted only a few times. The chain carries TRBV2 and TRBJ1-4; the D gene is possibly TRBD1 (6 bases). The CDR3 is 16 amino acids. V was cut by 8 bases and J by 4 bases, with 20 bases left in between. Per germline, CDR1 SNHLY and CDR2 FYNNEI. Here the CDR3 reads CASDSPLRQVNEKLFF. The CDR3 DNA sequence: TGTGCCAGCGACTCCCCCCTGAGACAGGTTAATGAAAAACTGTTTTTT.

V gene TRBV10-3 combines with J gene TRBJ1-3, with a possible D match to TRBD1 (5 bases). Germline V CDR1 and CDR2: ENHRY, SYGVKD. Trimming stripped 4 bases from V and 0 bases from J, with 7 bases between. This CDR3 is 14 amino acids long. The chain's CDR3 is CAISADISGNTIYF. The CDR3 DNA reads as TGTGCCATCAGTGCGGACATCTCTGGAAACACCATATATTTT.

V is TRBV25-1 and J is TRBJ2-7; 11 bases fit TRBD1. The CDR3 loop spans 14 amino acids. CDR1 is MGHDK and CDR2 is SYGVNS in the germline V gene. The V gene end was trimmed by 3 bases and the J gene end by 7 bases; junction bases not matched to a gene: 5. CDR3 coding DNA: TGTGCCAGCAGTGATCCGGACAGGGGGCTTGAGCAGTACTTC. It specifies CASSDPDRGLEQYF.

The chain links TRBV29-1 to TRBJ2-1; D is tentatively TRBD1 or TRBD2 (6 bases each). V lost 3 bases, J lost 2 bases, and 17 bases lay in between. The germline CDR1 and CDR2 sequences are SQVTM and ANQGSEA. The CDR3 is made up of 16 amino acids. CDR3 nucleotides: TGCAGCGTTGAGCACGGGGGCAGGGCGGCCTACAATGAGCAGTTCTTC. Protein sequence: CSVEHGGRAAYNEQFF.

The CDR3 coding sequence is TGTGCCAGCAGCGTAGCAGGACACAACAATGAGCAGTTCTTC. Translating gives CASSVAGHNNEQFF. The V call is TRBV9, the J call TRBJ2-1, with D perhaps TRBD1 (5 bases). The CDR3 covers 14 residues. The V end was cut by 0 bases, the J end by 5 bases, with 9 bases between. Germline CDR1 is SGDLS and CDR2 is YYNGEE.

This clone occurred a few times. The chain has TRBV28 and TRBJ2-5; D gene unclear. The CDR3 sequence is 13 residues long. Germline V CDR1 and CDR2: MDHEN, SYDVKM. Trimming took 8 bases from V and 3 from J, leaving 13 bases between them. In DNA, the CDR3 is TGTGCCAGCCAGGCCCGACCGGAAGAGACCCAGTACTTC. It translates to CASQARPEETQYF.

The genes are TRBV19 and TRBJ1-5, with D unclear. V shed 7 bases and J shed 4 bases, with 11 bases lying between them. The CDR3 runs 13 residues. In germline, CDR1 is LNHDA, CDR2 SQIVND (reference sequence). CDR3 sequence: CASTPPGNQPQHF. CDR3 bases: TGTGCCAGTACCCCTCCTGGGAATCAGCCCCAGCATTTT.

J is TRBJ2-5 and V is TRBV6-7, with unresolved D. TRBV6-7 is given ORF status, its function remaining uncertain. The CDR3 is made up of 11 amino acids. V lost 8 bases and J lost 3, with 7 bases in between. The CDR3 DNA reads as TGTGCCAGCTTGAAAGAAGAGACCCAGTACTTC. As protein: CASLKEETQYF.

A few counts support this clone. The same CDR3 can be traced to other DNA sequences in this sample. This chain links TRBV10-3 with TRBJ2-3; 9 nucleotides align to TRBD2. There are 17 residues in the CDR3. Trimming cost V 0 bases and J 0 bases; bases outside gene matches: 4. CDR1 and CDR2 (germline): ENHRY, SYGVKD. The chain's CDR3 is CAISESGSGGSTDTQYF. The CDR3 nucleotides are TGTGCCATCAGTGAGTCGGGTAGCGGGGGAAGCACAGATACGCAGTATTTT.

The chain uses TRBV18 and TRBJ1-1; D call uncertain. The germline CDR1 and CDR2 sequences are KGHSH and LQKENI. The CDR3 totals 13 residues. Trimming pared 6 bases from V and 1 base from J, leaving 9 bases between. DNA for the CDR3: TGTGCCAGCTCCCCCGGCACGAACACTGAAGCTTTCTTT. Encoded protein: CASSPGTNTEAFF.

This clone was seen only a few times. The CDR3 sequence is CASSQSTGSSNQPQHF. The CDR3, as DNA: TGCGCCAGCAGTCAATCAACAGGGAGTAGCAATCAGCCCCAGCATTTT. V and J are TRBV23-1 and TRBJ1-5, with a possible D match to TRBD1 (6 bases). TRBV23-1 has ORF status, its function being uncertain. V gave up 0 bases and J gave up 0 bases, with 9 bases separating them. The CDR3 extends over 16 amino acids.

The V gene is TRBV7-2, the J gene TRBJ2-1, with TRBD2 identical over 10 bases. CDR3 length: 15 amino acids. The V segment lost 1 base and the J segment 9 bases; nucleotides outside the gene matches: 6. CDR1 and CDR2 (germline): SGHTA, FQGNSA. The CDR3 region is CASSLDASGGLEQFF. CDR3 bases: TGTGCCAGCAGCTTAGATGCTAGCGGGGGACTTGAGCAGTTCTTC. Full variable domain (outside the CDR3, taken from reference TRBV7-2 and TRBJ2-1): GAGVSQSPSNKVTEKGKDVELRCDPISGHTALYWYRQSLGQGLEFLIYFQGNSAPDKSGLPSDRFSAERTGGSVSTLTIQRTQQEDSAVYLCASSLDASGGLEQFFGPGTRLTVL.

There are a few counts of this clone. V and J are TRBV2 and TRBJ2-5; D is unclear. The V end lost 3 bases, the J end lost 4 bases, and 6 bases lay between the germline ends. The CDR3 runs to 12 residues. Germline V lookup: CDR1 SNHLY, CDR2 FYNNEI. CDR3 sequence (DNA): TGTGCCAGCAGTGAGTCCCGAGAGACCCAGTACTTC. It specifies CASSESRETQYF.

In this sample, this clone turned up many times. The DNA for the CDR3 is TGTGCCATCAAGCTAGGGGTCTACAATGAGCAGTTCTTC. Its protein product is CAIKLGVYNEQFF. The chain combines TRBV2 with TRBJ2-1, with a weak D call TRBD1 (5 bases). Germline values: CDR1 SNHLY, CDR2 FYNNEI. The CDR3 has 13 residues. Trimming removed 10 bases from V and 3 bases from J, with 13 bases in between.

As DNA, the CDR3 is TGTGCCAGCAGCTTAGCAGGGGGCGGTACTGAAGCTTTCTTT. Translation gives CASSLAGGGTEAFF. V gene TRBV7-2 combines with J gene TRBJ1-1, with TRBD1 identical over 7 bases. This CDR3 is 14 amino acids long. Per the germline V gene, CDR1 is SGHTA and CDR2 is FQGNSA. V dropped 0 bases and J dropped 5; count of bases not matched to a gene: 3.

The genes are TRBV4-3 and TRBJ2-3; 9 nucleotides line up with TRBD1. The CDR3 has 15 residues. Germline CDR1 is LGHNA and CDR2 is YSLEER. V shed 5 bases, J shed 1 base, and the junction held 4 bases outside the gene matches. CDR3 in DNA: TGCGCCAGCAGCTATCACAGGGGGCGCACAGATACGCAGTATTTT. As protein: CASSYHRGRTDTQYF.